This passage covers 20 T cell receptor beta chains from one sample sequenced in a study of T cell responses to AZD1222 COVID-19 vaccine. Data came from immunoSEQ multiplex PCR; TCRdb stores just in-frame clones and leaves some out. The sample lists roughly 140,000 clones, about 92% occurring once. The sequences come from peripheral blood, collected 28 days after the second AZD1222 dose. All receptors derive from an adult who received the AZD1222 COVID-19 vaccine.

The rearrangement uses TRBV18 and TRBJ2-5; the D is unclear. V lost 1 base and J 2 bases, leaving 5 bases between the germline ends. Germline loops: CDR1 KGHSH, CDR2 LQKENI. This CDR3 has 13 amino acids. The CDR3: CASSPRRQETQYF. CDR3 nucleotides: TGTGCCAGCTCACCACGCAGACAAGAGACCCAGTACTTC.

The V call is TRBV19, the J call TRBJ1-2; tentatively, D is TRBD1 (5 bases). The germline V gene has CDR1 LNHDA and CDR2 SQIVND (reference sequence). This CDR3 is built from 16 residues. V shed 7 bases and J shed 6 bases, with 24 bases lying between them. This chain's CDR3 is CASTSGRGGSLDGYTF. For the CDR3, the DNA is TGTGCCAGTACCAGCGGACGGGGGGGGTCCCTAGATGGCTACACCTTC.

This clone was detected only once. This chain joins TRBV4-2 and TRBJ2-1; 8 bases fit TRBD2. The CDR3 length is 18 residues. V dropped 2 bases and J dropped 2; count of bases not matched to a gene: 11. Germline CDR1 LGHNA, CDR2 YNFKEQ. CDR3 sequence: CASSQFGAIAGTYNEQFF. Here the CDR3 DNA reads TGTGCCAGCAGCCAATTCGGGGCGATAGCGGGGACCTACAATGAGCAGTTCTTC.

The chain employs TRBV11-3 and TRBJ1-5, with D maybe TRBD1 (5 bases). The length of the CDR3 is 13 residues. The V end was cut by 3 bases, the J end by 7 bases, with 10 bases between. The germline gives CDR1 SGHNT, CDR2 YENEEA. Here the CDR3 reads CASSFGGGQPQHF. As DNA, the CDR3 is TGTGCCAGCAGCTTCGGGGGGGGACAGCCCCAGCATTTT.

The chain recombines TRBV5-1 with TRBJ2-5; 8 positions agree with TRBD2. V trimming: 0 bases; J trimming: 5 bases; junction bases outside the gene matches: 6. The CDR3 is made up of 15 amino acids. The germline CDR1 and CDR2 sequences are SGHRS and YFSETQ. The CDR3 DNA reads TGCGCCAGCAGCTTGGCGGCTAGCGGGCTTGAGACCCAGTACTTC. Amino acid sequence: CASSLAASGLETQYF. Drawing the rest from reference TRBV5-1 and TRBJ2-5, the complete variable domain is KAGVTQTPRYLIKTRGQQVTLSCSPISGHRSVSWYQQTPGQGLQFLFEYFSETQRNKGNFPGRFSGRQFSNSRSEMNVSTLELGDSALYLCASSLAASGLETQYFGPGTRLLVL.

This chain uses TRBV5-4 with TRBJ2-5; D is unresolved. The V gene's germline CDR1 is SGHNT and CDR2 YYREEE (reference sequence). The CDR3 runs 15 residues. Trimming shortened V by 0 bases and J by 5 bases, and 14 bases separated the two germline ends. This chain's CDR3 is CASSLEITGTETQYF. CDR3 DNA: TGTGCCAGCAGCTTGGAAATCACGGGTACTGAGACCCAGTACTTC. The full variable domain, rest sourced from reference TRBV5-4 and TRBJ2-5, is ETGVTQSPTHLIKTRGQQVTLRCSSQSGHNTVSWYQQALGQGPQFIFQYYREEENGRGNFPPRFSGLQFPNYSSELNVNALELDDSALYLCASSLEITGTETQYFGPGTRLLVL.

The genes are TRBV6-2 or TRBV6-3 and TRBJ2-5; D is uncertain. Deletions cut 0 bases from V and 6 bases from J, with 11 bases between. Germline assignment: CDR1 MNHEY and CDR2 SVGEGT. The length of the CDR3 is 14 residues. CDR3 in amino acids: CASSYSATTKTQYF. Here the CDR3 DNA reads TGTGCCAGCAGTTACTCGGCGACAACAAAGACCCAGTACTTC.

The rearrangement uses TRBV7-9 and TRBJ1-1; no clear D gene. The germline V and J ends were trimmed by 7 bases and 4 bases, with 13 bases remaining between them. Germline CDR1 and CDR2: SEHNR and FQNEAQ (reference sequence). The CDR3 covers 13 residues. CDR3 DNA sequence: TGTGCCAGCACCAGTTTCAAGGCCACTGAAGCTTTCTTT. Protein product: CASTSFKATEAFF.

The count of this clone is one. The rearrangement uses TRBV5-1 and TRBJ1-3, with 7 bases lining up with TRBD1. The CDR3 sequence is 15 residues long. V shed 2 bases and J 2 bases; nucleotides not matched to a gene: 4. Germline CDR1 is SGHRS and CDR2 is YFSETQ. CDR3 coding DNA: TGCGCCAGCAGCTTCAGGGGGATCACTGGAAACACCATATATTTT. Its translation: CASSFRGITGNTIYF.

The CDR3 loop reads CASSQDGTTRPGELFF. CDR3 sequence (DNA): TGTGCCAGCAGCCAAGATGGGACGACCAGGCCCGGGGAGCTGTTTTTT. The V gene is TRBV3-1 (or the pseudogene TRBV3-2), the J gene TRBJ2-2; the D gene could be TRBD1 or TRBD2 (5 bases each). The V gene lost 0 bases and the J gene lost 6 bases, with 14 bases spanning the gap. CDR1 is LGHDT, CDR2 YNNKEL, per germline (reference sequence). The CDR3 covers 16 residues.

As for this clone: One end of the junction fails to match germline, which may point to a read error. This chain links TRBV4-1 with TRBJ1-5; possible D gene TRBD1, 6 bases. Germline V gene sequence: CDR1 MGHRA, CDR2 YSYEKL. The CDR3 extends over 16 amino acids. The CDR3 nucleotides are TGCGCCAGCAGCCAAGTCCGGTCCAGGGGCAACCAGCCCCAGCATTTT. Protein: CASSQVRSRGNQPQHF.

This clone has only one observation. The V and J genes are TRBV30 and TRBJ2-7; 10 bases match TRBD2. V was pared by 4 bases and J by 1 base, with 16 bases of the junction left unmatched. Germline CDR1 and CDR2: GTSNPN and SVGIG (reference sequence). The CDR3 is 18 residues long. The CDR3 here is CAWIQVASGSPHSYEQYF. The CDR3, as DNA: TGTGCCTGGATACAGGTCGCTAGCGGGAGTCCCCATTCCTACGAGCAGTACTTC.

The CDR3 here is CASSRSGELFF. CDR3 DNA: TGTGCCAGCAGCAGGAGCGGGGAGCTGTTTTTT. V and J are TRBV7-6 and TRBJ2-2, with D uncertain. V was cut by 5 bases and J by 7 bases, with 5 bases left in between. CDR1 and CDR2 (germline): SGHVS, FNYEAQ. The CDR3 contains 11 residues.

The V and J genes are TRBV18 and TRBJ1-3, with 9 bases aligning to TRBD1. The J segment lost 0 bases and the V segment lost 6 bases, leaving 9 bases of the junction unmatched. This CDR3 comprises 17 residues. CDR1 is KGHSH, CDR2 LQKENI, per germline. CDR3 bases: TGTGCCAGCTCTCCGGGACAGGGTCAAGTCTCTGGAAACACCATATATTTT. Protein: CASSPGQGQVSGNTIYF.

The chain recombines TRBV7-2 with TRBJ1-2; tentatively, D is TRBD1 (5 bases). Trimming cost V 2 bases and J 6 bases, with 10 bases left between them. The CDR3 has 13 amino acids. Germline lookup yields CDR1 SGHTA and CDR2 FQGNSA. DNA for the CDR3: TGTGCCAGCAGCTTACGCCAGGGTCATGGCTACACCTTC. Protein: CASSLRQGHGYTF.

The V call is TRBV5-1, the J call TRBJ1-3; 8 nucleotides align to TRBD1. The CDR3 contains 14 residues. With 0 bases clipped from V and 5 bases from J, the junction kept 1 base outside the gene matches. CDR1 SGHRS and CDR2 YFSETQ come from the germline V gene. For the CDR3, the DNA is TGCGCCAGCAGCTTGGGGACAGGGAGAAACACCATATATTTT. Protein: CASSLGTGRNTIYF.

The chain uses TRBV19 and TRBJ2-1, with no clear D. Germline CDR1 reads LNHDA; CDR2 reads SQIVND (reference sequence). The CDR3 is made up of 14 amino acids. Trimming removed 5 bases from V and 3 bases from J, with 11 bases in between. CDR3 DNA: TGTGCCAGTAGTGGTTTTGGCAGCTACAATGAGCAGTTCTTC. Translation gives CASSGFGSYNEQFF.

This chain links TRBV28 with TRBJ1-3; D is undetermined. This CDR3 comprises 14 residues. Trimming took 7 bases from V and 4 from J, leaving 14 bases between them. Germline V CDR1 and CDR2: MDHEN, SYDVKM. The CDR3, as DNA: TGTGCCAGCAACCCCACACCCCCAGGAAACACCATATATTTT. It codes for CASNPTPPGNTIYF.

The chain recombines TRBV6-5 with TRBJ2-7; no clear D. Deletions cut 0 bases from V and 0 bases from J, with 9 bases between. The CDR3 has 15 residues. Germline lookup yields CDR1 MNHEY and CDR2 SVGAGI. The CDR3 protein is CASSYSAASSYEQYF. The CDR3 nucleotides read TGTGCCAGCAGTTACTCGGCAGCCAGCTCCTACGAGCAGTACTTC.

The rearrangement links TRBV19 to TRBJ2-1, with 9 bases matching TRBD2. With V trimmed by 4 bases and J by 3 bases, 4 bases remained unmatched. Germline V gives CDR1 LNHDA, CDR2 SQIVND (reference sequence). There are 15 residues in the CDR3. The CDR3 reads CASSSLAGSYNEQFF. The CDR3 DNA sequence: TGTGCCAGTAGTAGTCTAGCGGGAAGCTACAATGAGCAGTTCTTC.